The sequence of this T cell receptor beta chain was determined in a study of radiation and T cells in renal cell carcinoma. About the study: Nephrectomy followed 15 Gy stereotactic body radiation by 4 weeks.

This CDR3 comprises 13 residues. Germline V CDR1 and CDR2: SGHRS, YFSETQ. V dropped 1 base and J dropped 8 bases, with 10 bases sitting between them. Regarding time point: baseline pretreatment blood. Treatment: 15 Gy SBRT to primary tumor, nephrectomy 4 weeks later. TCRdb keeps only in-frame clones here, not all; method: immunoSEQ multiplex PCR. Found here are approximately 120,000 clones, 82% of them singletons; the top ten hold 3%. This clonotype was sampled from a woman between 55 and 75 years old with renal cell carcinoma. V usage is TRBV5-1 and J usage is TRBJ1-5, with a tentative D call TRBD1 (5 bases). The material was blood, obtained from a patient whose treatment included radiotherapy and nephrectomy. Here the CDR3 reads CASSLIWGEPQHF. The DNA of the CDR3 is TGCGCCAGCAGCTTGATTTGGGGGGAGCCCCAGCATTTT.